This paragraph covers one TCR beta chain sequence. Germline V CDR1 and CDR2: LNHDA, SQIVND (reference sequence). CDR3 length: 15 amino acids. The V end was cut by 5 bases, the J end by 4 bases, with 15 bases between. Researchers defined stable Graves' hyperthyroidism as no ophthalmopathy progression within 18 months. Hyperthyroidism was newly diagnosed in patients aged 18 to 65 (duration under 2 months). The data were taken from a study of T cells in Graves' hyperthyroidism and ophthalmopathy. Template material for amplifying TCR beta CDR3 regions consisted of RNA transcripts. A first-round RT-PCR of the TCR CDR3 used the HTBI primer set. TCRdb independently ran MiXCR on the multiplex PCR reads; one entry per CDR3 protein. In the table there are some 500,000 distinct CDR3 sequences, approximately 14% of which are singletons.

This TCR was sampled from a woman aged 18-35 years with Graves' hyperthyroidism. V is TRBV19 and J is TRBJ1-5; a weak D match, TRBD1 (6 bases). The sequencing sample was made of blood. The CDR3 DNA is TGTGCCAGTAGTGTGACCGGGGGCAGAAATCAGCCCCAGCATTTT. Its translation: CASSVTGGRNQPQHF.